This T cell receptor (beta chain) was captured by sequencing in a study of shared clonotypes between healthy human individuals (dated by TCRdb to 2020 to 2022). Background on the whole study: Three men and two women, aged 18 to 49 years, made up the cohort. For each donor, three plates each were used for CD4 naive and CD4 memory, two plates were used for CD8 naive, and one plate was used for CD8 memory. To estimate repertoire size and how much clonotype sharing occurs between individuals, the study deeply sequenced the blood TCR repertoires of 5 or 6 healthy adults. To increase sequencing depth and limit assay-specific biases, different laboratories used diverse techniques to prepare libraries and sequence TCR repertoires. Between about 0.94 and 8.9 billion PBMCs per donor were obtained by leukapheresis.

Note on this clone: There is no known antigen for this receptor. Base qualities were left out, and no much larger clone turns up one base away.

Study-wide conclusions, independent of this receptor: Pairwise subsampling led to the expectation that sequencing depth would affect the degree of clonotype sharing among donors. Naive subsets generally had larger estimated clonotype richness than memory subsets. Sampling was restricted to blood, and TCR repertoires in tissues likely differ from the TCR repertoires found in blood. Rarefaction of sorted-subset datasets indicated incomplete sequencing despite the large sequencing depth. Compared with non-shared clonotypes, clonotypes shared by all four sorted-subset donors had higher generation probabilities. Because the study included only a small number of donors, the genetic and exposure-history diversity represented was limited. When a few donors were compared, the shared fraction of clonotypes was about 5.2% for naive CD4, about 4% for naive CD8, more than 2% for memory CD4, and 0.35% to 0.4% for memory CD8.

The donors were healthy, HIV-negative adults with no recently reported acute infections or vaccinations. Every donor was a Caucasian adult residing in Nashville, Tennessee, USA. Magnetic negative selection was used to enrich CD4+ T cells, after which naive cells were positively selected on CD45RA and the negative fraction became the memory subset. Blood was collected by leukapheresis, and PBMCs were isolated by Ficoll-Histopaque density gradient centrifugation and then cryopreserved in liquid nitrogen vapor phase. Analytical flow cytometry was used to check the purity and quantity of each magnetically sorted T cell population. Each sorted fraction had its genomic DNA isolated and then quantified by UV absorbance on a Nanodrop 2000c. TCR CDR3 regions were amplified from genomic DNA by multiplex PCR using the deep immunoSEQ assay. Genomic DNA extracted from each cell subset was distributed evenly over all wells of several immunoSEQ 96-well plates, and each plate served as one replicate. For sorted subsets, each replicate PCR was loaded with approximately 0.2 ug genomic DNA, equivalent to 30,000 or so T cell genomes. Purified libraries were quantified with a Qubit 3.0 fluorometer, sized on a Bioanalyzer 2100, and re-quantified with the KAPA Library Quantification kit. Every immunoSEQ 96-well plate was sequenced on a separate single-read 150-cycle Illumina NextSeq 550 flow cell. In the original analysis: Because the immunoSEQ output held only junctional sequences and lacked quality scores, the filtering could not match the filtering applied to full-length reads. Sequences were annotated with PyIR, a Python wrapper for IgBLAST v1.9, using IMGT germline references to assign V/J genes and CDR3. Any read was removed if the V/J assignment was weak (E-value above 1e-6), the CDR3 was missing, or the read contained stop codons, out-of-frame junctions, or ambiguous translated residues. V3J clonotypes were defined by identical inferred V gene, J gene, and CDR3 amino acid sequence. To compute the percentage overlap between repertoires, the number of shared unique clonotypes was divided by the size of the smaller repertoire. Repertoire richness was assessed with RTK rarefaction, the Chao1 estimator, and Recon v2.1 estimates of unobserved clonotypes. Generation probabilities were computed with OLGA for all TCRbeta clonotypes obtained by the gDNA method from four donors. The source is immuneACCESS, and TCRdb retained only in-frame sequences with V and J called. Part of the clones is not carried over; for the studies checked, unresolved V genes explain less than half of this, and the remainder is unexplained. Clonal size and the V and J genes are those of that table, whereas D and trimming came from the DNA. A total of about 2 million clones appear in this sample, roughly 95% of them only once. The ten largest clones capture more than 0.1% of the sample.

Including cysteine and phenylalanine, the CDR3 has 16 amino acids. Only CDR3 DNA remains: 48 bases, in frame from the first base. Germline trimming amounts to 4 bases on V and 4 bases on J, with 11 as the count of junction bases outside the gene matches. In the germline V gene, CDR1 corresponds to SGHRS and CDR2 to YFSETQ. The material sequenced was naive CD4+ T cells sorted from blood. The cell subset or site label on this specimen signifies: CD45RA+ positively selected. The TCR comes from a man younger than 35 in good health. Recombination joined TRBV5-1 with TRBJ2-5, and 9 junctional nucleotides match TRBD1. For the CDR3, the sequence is CASSNPGTGLRETQYF. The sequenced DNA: TGCGCCAGCAGCAATCCGGGGACAGGGCTGCGAGAGACCCAGTACTTC.